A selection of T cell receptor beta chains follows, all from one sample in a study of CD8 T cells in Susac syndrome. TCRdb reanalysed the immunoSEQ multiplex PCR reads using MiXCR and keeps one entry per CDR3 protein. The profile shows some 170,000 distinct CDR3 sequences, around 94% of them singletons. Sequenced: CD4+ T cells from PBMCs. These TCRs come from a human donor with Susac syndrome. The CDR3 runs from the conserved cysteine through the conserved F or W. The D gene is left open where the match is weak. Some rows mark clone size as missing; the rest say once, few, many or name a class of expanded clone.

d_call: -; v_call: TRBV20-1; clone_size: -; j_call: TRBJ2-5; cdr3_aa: CSARPGLTQETQYF; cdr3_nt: TGCAGTGCTAGACCGGGACTTACACAAGAGACCCAGTACTTC
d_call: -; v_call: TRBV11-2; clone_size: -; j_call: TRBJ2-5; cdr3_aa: CASSPQQETQYF; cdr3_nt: TGTGCCAGCAGCCCCCAACAAGAGACCCAGTACTTC
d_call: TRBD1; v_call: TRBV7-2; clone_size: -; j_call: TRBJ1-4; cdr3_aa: CASSLVQGADEKLFF; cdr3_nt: TGTGCCAGCAGCTTAGTACAGGGGGCAGATGAAAAACTGTTTTTT
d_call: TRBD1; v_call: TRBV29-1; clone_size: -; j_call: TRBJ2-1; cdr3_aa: CSVPGGSYNEQFF; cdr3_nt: TGCAGCGTTCCAGGGGGTTCCTACAATGAGCAGTTCTTC
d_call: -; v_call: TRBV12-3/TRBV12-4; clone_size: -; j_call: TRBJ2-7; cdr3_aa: CASSPDGHIPYEQYF; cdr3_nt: TGTGCCAGCAGTCCCGACGGCCACATCCCCTACGAGCAGTACTTC
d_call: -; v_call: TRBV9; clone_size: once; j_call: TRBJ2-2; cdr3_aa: CASSSTSIIRELFF; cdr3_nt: TGTGCCAGCAGCTCCACCTCTATTATCCGGGAGCTGTTTTTT
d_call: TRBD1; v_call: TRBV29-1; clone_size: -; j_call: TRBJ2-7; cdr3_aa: CSTAHSGTGSPYEQYF; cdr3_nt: TGCAGCACAGCCCATTCGGGGACAGGGAGCCCCTACGAGCAGTACTTC
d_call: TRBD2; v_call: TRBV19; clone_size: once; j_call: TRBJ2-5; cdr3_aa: CASSASGVAQYF; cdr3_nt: TGTGCCAGTAGTGCTAGCGGGGTTGCCCAGTACTTC
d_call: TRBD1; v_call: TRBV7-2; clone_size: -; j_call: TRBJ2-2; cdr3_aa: CASSASWGTGPTGELFF; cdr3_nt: TGTGCCAGCAGCGCAAGCTGGGGGACAGGGCCCACCGGGGAGCTGTTTTTT
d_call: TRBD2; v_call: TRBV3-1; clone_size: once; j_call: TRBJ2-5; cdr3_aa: CASSLQLAGGETQYF; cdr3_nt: TGTGCCAGCAGCCTACAACTAGCGGGGGGGGAGACCCAGTACTTC
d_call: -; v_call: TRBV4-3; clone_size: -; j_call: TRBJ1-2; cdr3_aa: CASSQDRFVQGAVYGYTF; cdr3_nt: TGCGCCAGCAGCCAAGATAGGTTCGTGCAGGGCGCCGTCTATGGCTACACCTTC
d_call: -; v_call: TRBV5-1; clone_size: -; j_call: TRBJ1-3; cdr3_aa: CASREQGESSGNTIYF; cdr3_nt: TGCGCCAGCAGAGAACAGGGTGAGAGCTCTGGAAACACCATATATTTT
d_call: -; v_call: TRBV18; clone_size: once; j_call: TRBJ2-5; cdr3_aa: CASSPPVRGGETQYF; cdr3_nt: TGTGCCAGCTCACCACCGGTCCGGGGAGGAGAGACCCAGTACTTC
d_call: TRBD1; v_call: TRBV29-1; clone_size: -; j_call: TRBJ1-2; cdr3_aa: CSGRDRGSYGYTF; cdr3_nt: TGCAGCGGACGGGACAGGGGAAGCTATGGCTACACCTTC
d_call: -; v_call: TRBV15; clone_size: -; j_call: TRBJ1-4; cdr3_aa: CATSRDTGVESEKLFF; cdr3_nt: TGTGCCACCAGCAGGGACACGGGGGTTGAGAGTGAAAAACTGTTTTTT
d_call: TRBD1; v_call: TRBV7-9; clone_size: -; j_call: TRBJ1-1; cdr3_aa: CASSIGTANTEAFF; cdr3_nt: TGTGCCAGCAGCATTGGGACAGCGAACACTGAAGCTTTCTTT
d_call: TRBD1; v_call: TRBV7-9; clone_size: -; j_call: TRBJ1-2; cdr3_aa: CASSDLGTGEGYTF; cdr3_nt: TGTGCCAGCAGCGACCTAGGGACAGGAGAAGGCTACACCTTC
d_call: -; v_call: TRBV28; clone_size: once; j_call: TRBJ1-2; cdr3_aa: CASSIPGSPNYGYTF; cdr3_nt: TGTGCCAGCAGTATCCCAGGGTCCCCAAACTATGGCTACACCTTC
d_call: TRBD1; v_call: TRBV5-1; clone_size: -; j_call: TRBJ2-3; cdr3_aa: CASSLKLTGSTDTQYF; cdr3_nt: TGCGCCAGCAGCTTGAAACTGACAGGGAGCACAGATACGCAGTATTTT
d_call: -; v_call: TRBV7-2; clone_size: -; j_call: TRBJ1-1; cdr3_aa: CASSLSGMNTEAFF; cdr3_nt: TGTGCCAGCAGCTTATCCGGAATGAACACTGAAGCTTTCTTT
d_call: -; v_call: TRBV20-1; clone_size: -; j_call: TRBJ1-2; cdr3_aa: CSARNTQYGYTF; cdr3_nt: TGCAGTGCTAGAAATACCCAGTATGGCTACACCTTC
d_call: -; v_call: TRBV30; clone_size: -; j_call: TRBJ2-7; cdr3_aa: CAWSVGETAYF; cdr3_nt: TGTGCCTGGAGTGTAGGGGAGACAGCGTACTTC
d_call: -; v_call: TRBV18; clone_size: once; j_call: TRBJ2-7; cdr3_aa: CASSPFSEFEQYF; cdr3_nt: TGTGCCAGCTCACCGTTCAGCGAGTTCGAGCAGTACTTC
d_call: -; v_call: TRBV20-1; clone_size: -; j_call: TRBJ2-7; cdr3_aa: CSGKELSSYEQYF; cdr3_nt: TGCAGTGGTAAGGAGTTAAGCTCCTACGAGCAGTACTTC
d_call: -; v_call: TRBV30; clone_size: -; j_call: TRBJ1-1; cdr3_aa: CAWSVAENTEAFF; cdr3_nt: TGTGCCTGGAGTGTAGCAGAGAACACTGAAGCTTTCTTT
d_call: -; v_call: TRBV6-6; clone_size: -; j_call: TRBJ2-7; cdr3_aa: CASSYFPEQYF; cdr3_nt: TGTGCCAGCAGTTACTTCCCAGAGCAGTACTTC
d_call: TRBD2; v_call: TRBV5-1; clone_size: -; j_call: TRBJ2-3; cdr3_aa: CASSPEGSGRPFQVTDTQYF; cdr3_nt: TGCGCCAGCAGCCCGGAGGGATCCGGGAGGCCATTCCAAGTCACAGATACGCAGTATTTT
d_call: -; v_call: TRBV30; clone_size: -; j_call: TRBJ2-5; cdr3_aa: CASGTRQETQYF; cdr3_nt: TGTGCCTCGGGGACGAGACAAGAGACCCAGTACTTC
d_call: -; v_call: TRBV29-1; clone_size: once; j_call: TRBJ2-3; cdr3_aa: CSAHRGLTPDTQYF; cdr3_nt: TGCAGCGCCCACCGGGGGCTTACCCCAGATACGCAGTATTTT
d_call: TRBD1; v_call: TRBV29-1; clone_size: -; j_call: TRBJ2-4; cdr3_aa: CSDSPGQVKNIQYF; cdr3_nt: TGCAGCGACTCTCCGGGACAGGTCAAAAACATTCAGTACTTC
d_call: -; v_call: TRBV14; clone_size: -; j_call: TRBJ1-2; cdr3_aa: CASSQDRGYGYTF; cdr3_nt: TGTGCCAGCAGCCAAGATCGGGGGTACGGCTACACCTTC
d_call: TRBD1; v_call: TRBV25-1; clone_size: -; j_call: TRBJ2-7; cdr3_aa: CASSEWTGRSYEQYF; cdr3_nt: TGTGCCAGCAGTGAATGGACAGGGAGGAGCTACGAGCAGTACTTC
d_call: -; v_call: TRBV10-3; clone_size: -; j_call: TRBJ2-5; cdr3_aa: CAISESTSQGKTQYF; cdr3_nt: TGTGCCATCAGTGAGTCGACAAGTCAGGGGAAGACCCAGTACTTC
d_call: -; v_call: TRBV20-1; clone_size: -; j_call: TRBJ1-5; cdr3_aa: CSAGDSNQPQHF; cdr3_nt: TGCAGTGCCGGGGACAGCAATCAGCCCCAGCATTTT
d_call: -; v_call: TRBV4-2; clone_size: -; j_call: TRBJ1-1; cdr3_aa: CASSQVTDMNTEAFF; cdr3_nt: TGTGCCAGCAGCCAAGTGACAGACATGAACACTGAAGCTTTCTTT
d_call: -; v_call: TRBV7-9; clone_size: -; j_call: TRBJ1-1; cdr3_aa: CASRPGPPNTEAFF; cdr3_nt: TGTGCCAGCAGACCGGGACCGCCGAACACTGAAGCTTTCTTT
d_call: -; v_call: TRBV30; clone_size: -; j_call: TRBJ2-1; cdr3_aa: CAWRVGVSYNEQFF; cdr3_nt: TGTGCCTGGAGAGTGGGGGTCTCCTACAATGAGCAGTTCTTC
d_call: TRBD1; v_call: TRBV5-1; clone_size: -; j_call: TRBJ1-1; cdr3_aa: CASSLAGGFTEAFF; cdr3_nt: TGCGCCAGCAGCTTGGCAGGGGGTTTCACTGAAGCTTTCTTT
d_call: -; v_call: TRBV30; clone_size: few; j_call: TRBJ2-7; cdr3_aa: CASEGDSSAEQYF; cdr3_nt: TGTGCCTCCGAAGGGGACTCCTCTGCCGAGCAGTACTTC
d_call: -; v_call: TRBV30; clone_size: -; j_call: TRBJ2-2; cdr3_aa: CAWQGFGTGELFF; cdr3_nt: TGTGCCTGGCAGGGGTTCGGCACCGGGGAGCTGTTTTTT
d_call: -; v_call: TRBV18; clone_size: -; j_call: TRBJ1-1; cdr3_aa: CASSPVGGLEREAFF; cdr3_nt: TGTGCCAGCTCACCAGTGGGGGGGCTGGAGCGGGAAGCTTTCTTT
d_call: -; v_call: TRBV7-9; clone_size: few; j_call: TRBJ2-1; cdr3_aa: CASSLTVYNEQFF; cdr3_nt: TGTGCCAGCAGCTTAACAGTTTACAATGAGCAGTTCTTC
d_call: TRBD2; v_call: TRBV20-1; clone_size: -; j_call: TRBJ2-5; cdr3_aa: CSAPGTSGAVGETQYF; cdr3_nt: TGCAGTGCTCCCGGGACTAGCGGGGCGGTAGGAGAGACCCAGTACTTC
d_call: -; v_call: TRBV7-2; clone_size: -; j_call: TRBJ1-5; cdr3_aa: CASSSNRGGEQPQHF; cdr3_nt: TGTGCCAGCAGCTCAAACCGGGGGGGCGAACAGCCCCAGCATTTT
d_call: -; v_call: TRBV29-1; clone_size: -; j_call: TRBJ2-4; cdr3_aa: CSVEGAGNIQYF; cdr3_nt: TGCAGCGTGGAGGGGGCAGGAAACATTCAGTACTTC
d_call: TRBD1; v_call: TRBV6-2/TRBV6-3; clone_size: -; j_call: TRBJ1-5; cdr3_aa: CASSYIGQGAQPQHF; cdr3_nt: TGTGCCAGCAGTTACATCGGACAGGGCGCCCAGCCCCAGCATTTT